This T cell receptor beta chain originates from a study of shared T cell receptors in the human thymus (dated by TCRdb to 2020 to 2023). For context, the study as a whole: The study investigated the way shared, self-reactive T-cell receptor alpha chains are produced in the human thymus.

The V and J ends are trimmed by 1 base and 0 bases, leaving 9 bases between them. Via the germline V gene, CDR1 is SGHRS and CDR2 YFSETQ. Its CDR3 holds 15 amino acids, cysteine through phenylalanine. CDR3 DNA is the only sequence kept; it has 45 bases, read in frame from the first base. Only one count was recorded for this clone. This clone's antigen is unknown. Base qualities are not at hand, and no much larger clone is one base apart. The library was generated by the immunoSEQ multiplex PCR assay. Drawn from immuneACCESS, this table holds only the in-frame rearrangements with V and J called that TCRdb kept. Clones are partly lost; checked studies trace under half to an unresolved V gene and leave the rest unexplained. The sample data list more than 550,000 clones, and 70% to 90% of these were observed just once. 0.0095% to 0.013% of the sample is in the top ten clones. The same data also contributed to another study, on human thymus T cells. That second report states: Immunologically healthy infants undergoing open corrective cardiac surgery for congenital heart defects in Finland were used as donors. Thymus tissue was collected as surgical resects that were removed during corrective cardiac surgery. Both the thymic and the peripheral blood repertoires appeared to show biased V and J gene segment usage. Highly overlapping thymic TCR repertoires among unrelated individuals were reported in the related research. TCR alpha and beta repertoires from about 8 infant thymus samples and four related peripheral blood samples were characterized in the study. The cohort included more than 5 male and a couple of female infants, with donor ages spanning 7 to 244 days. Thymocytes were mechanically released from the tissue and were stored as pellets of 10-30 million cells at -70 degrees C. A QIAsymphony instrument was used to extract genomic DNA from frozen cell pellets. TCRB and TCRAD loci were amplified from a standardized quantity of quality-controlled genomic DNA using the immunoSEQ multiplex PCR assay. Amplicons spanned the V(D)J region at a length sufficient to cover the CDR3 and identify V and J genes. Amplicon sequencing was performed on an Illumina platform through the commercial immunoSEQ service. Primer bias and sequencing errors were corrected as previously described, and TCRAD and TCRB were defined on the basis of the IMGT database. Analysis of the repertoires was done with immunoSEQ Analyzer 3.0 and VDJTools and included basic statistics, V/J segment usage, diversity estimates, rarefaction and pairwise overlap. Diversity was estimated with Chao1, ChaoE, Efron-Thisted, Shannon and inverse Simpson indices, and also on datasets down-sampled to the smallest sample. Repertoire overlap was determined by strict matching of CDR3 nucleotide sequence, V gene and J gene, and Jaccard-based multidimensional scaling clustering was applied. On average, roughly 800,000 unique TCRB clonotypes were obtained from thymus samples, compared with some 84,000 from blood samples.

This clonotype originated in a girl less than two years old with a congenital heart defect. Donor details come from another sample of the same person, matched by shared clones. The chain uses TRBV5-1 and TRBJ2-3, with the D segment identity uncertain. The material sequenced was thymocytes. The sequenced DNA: TGCGCCAGCAGCTTGTCGGGTCCGAGCACAGATACGCAGTATTTT. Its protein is CASSLSGPSTDTQYF.